Shown below are 25 T cell receptor beta chains from a single sample sequenced in a study of response to subunit inactivated influenza vaccine. TCRdb re-analysed the RT-PCR reads in MiXCR, keeping a single row per CDR3 protein. The sample has 530,000 or so distinct CDR3 sequences, roughly 12% seen once. Here the sequenced sample was PBMCs from blood, taken on the day of vaccination. These receptor sequences come from a man aged 45-60 years who received an inactivated influenza vaccine.

This clonotype appeared a few times. The chain is built from TRBV20-1 and TRBJ1-1; no definite D call. The V and J ends lost 1 base and 1 base respectively, with 7 bases between them. This CDR3 spans 13 amino acids. Germline CDR1 DFQATT, CDR2 SNEGSKA (reference sequence). The CDR3 protein is CSARARGNTEAFF. DNA for the CDR3: TGCAGTGCTAGAGCTCGCGGGAACACTGAAGCTTTCTTT.

V gene TRBV5-6 combines with J gene TRBJ2-7; TRBD2 agrees at 8 bases. V shed 4 bases and J 6 bases; nucleotides not matched to a gene: 12. Germline CDR1 is SGHDT and CDR2 is YYEEEE. This CDR3 spans 15 amino acids. The CDR3 DNA sequence: TGTGCCAGCAGCCTGATAAGCGGGAGTGCTGGCGAGCAGTACTTC. It is translated as CASSLISGSAGEQYF.

This clonotype was found many times. The gene calls are TRBV20-1 and TRBJ2-7, with D possibly TRBD1 on 6 matching bases. The CDR3 is 13 residues long. V was clipped by 0 bases and J by 12 bases, with 18 bases between them. Germline V gene lookup returns CDR1 DFQATT and CDR2 SNEGSKA (reference sequence). CDR3 DNA: TGCAGTGCTAGAGATTCGGGGACATCGAAGCCGTACTTC. Translating it yields CSARDSGTSKPYF.

The chain uses TRBV6-5 and TRBJ2-3, with 9 bases that match TRBD1. The CDR3 sequence is 13 residues long. From germline, CDR1 is MNHEY and CDR2 SVGAGI. The junction had 5 bases not matched to a gene; V was cut back by 4 bases and J by 9 bases. The CDR3, as DNA: TGTGCCAGCAGTTTCCCGGACAGGGGCACGCAGTATTTT. It yields the protein CASSFPDRGTQYF.

This clonotype was seen a handful of times. This chain connects TRBV10-3 to TRBJ2-3, with 8 bases lining up with TRBD1. V gave up 6 bases and J gave up 0 bases; unmatched junction bases: 8. This CDR3 has 16 residues. Per germline, CDR1 ENHRY and CDR2 SYGVKD. The DNA for the CDR3 is TGTGCCATCAGCGGACAGGACAGGGAGAGCACAGATACGCAGTATTTT. Amino acids: CAISGQDRESTDTQYF.

This clonotype was counted only a few times. This chain connects TRBV5-1 to TRBJ1-4, with D unresolved. The CDR3 sequence is 15 residues long. From germline, CDR1 is SGHRS and CDR2 YFSETQ. Trimming took off 0 bases at V and 4 bases at J, with 10 bases between the two ends. The CDR3 here is CASSLDLGSNEKLFF. DNA for the CDR3: TGCGCCAGCAGCTTGGATTTGGGAAGTAATGAAAAACTGTTTTTT.

The chain carries TRBV25-1 and TRBJ2-7; possible D gene TRBD2, 6 bases. CDR3 size: 17 residues. The germline CDR1 and CDR2 sequences are MGHDK and SYGVNS. Trimming removed 4 bases from V and 1 base from J, with 20 bases in between. The CDR3 reads CASSGWGSEGESYEQYF. The CDR3 DNA follows: TGTGCCAGCAGTGGTTGGGGGTCGGAGGGAGAGTCCTACGAGCAGTACTTC.

The genes are TRBV5-1 and TRBJ2-2, with TRBD1 matching 9 bases. There are 18 residues in the CDR3. Germline V gene sequence: CDR1 SGHRS, CDR2 YFSETQ. Losses at the gene ends were 2 bases for V and 4 bases for J; bases not matched to a gene: 12. The CDR3 loop reads CASSLAGTGKGITGELFF. In DNA, the CDR3 is TGCGCCAGCAGCTTAGCCGGGACAGGGAAAGGTATCACCGGGGAGCTGTTTTTT.

This clonotype was detected a few times. The chain employs TRBV20-1 and TRBJ1-1; 8 positions agree with TRBD1. The germline V gene has CDR1 DFQATT and CDR2 SNEGSKA (reference sequence). CDR3 length equals 14 residues. V was clipped by 4 bases and J by 6 bases; unmatched bases: 10. DNA for the CDR3: TGCAGTGCTACCCGGACAGGGATTTTCTCTGAAGCTTTCTTT. It encodes CSATRTGIFSEAFF.

V usage is TRBV14 and J usage is TRBJ1-1; D is unresolved. CDR1 and CDR2 (germline): SGHDN, FVKESK. The CDR3 covers 14 residues. V shed 1 base and J shed 4 bases, with 10 bases lying between them. CDR3 DNA sequence: TGTGCCAGCAGCCAAGCGGGAACGACCACTGAAGCTTTCTTT. Encoded protein: CASSQAGTTTEAFF.

This clonotype occurred a few times. This CDR3 reads CSARDGTRVYNEQFF. CDR3 in DNA: TGCAGTGCTAGAGATGGGACTAGGGTATACAATGAGCAGTTCTTC. The chain carries TRBV20-1 and TRBJ2-1; 8 bases match TRBD2. Germline CDR1 and CDR2: DFQATT and SNEGSKA (reference sequence). V lost 0 bases to trimming and J lost 4 bases; unmatched junction nucleotides: 5. The CDR3 runs to 15 residues.

In its sample, this clonotype was seen a few times. The chain is built from TRBV20-1 and TRBJ2-3; no clear D gene. The CDR3 is 14 amino acids. Per the germline V gene, CDR1 is DFQATT and CDR2 is SNEGSKA (reference sequence). V dropped 7 bases and J dropped 2 bases, with 16 bases sitting between them. The CDR3 region has the DNA TGCAGTGTAACTTGGCGGCTCCTCACAGATACGCAGTATTTT. Residues: CSVTWRLLTDTQYF.

This chain joins TRBV7-6 and TRBJ2-2, with TRBD1 identical over 7 bases. J was trimmed by 0 bases and V by 3 bases; bases with no gene match: 4. The CDR3 length is 16 residues. Germline loops: CDR1 SGHVS, CDR2 FNYEAQ. DNA for the CDR3: TGTGCCAGCAGCTTGAATGGACAGGCGAACACCGGGGAGCTGTTTTTT. Its protein product is CASSLNGQANTGELFF.

The V call is TRBV14, the J call TRBJ1-2; tentative D call: TRBD1 (6 bases). With 5 bases removed from V and 8 bases from J, the gap between germline ends came to 15 bases. This CDR3 has 13 amino acids. Germline V gene data show CDR1 as SGHDN and CDR2 as FVKESK. CDR3 protein: CASSATGNLGYTF. The CDR3, as DNA: TGTGCCAGCAGCGCCACAGGGAATCTCGGCTACACCTTC.

The chain carries TRBV7-2 and TRBJ2-1; the match to TRBD1 covers 8 bases. Germline lookup yields CDR1 SGHTA and CDR2 FQGNSA. The CDR3 spans 16 residues. The junction had 8 bases not matched to a gene; V was cut back by 5 bases and J by 2 bases. This chain's CDR3 is CASSGRQGFTYNEQFF. CDR3 sequence (DNA): TGTGCCAGCAGCGGACGACAGGGGTTCACCTACAATGAGCAGTTCTTC.

This chain uses TRBV4-2 with TRBJ2-3, with unresolved D. V lost 1 base and J lost 2, with 7 bases in between. This CDR3 has 14 residues. Germline V gene data show CDR1 as LGHNA and CDR2 as YNFKEQ. The CDR3 nucleotides read TGTGCCAGCAGCCAAGCCGTCAACACAGATACGCAGTATTTT. This translates into CASSQAVNTDTQYF.

The chain has TRBV5-1 and TRBJ2-7; possible D gene TRBD2, 6 bases. The CDR3 sequence is 13 residues long. Trimming cost V 2 bases and J 3 bases, with 9 bases left between them. Per germline, CDR1 SGHRS and CDR2 YFSETQ. In nucleotides, the CDR3 is TGCGCCAGCAGCTTAAGGGAGGACTACGAGCAGTACTTC. It specifies CASSLREDYEQYF.

The chain combines TRBV12-3 or TRBV12-4 with TRBJ2-3; TRBD2 matches 8 bases. This CDR3 has 16 residues. V shed 5 bases, J shed 2 bases, and the junction held 9 bases outside the gene matches. The CDR3 nucleotides read TGTGCCAGCAGTCCGGGGGGGGGACTTCTCACAGATACGCAGTATTTT. Translated, it gives CASSPGGGLLTDTQYF.

This clonotype was detected once. The V gene is TRBV6-1, the J gene TRBJ2-5; TRBD2 aligns across 12 bases. Looked up from germline, CDR1 is MNHNS and CDR2 is SASEGT. The CDR3 loop spans 16 amino acids. The ends lost 8 bases at V and 4 bases at J; junction bases unmatched: 11. CDR3 amino acids: CASGRLAGVRGETQYF. Written as DNA, the CDR3 is TGTGCCAGCGGTCGACTAGCGGGGGTGCGAGGAGAGACCCAGTACTTC.

This clonotype was observed a single time. V usage is TRBV7-6 and J usage is TRBJ2-7, with TRBD1 as a possible D gene (6 bases). The CDR3 is made up of 16 amino acids. Between the trimmed V and J ends, which lost 5 bases and 3 bases, there was a span of 20 bases. Looked up from germline, CDR1 is SGHVS and CDR2 is FNYEAQ. CDR3 nucleotide sequence: TGTGCCAGCAGCCCAACTCCGTCAGGGGTCGTCTACGAGCAGTACTTC. Translation: CASSPTPSGVVYEQYF.

V gene TRBV6-1 combines with J gene TRBJ2-7, with D possibly TRBD2 on 5 matching bases. Trimming took off 1 base at V and 3 bases at J, with 13 bases between the two ends. The CDR3 spans 15 residues. Looked up from germline, CDR1 is MNHNS and CDR2 is SASEGT. CDR3 sequence (DNA): TGTGCCAGCAGTGAAGGAGTTGAGGGCTTCTACGAGCAGTACTTC. It specifies CASSEGVEGFYEQYF.

This clonotype was observed a few times. CDR3 DNA sequence: TGCAGTGCTAGTGCGAACAGGGGAGGCCAGGAGACCCAGTACTTC. Amino acids: CSASANRGGQETQYF. This chain joins TRBV20-1 and TRBJ2-5; possibly TRBD1 for D (7 bases). The germline CDR1 and CDR2 sequences are DFQATT and SNEGSKA (reference sequence). V was shortened by 3 bases and J by 5 bases, with 19 bases between the two germline ends. This CDR3 has 15 amino acids.

The chain couples TRBV29-1 to TRBJ1-1; D is unclear. The CDR3 is 15 residues long. Germline V gives CDR1 SQVTM, CDR2 ANQGSEA. V was clipped by 3 bases and J by 0 bases, with 14 bases between them. The CDR3 nucleotides are TGCAGCGTTGAGTACGGACTTAATGTGAACACTGAAGCTTTCTTT. Amino acid sequence: CSVEYGLNVNTEAFF.

This clonotype showed up just a few times. V and J are TRBV30 and TRBJ1-3, with a tentative D call TRBD1 (5 bases). With 3 bases removed from V and 4 bases from J, the gap between germline ends came to 10 bases. The CDR3 sequence is 13 residues long. Looked up from germline, CDR1 is GTSNPN and CDR2 is SVGIG (reference sequence). CDR3 in DNA: TGTGCCTGGAGGCCGGGACGCGGAAACACCATATATTTT. It yields the protein CAWRPGRGNTIYF.

This clonotype was picked up a small number of times. The chain combines TRBV14 with TRBJ2-7; 7 nucleotides agree with TRBD1. CDR1 and CDR2 from the germline V gene are SGHDN and FVKESK. The CDR3 runs to 16 residues. V was clipped by 2 bases and J by 0 bases; unmatched bases: 7. The CDR3 loop is CASSQFLGTDSYEQYF. For the CDR3, the DNA is TGTGCCAGCAGCCAATTCCTTGGGACAGACTCCTACGAGCAGTACTTC. The full variable domain, with the rest looked up from reference TRBV14 and TRBJ2-7, is EAGVTQFPSHSVIEKGQTVTLRCDPISGHDNLYWYRRVMGKEIKFLLHFVKESKQDESGMPNNRFLAERTGGTYSTLKVQPAELEDSGVYFCASSQFLGTDSYEQYFGPGTRLTVT.